The 16 T cell receptor beta chains given below trace back to one sample, sequenced in a study of blood T cells in healthy people across ages. A second roughly 6 to 12 cycle PCR used barcoded and J-beta primers. TCRdb reanalysed the 5' RACE reads using MiXCR and keeps one entry per CDR3 protein. Among 1.5 million or so distinct CDR3 sequences listed, 35% to 45% were seen once. Source material: blood. These receptor sequences come from a woman aged 18-29 years in good health.

This clonotype was seen a handful of times. The chain is built from TRBV29-1 and TRBJ2-1, with 7 bases matching TRBD1. Germline V gene data show CDR1 as SQVTM and CDR2 as ANQGSEA. The CDR3 runs to 16 residues. Trimming took 2 bases from V and 0 from J; bases not matched to a gene: 7. CDR3 residues: CSVEPTGAPSYNEQFF. The DNA for the CDR3 is TGCAGCGTTGAACCCACAGGGGCACCCTCCTACAATGAGCAGTTCTTC.

The sample holds many counts of this clonotype. J is TRBJ2-5 and V is TRBV12-3 or TRBV12-4; 8 nucleotides line up with TRBD1. The CDR3 extends over 13 amino acids. J gave up 5 bases and V 6 bases, and 5 bases lay outside the gene matches. CDR3 nucleotides: TGTGCCAGCAGACTGGACAGGGAGGAGACCCAGTACTTC. Translation: CASRLDREETQYF.

This clonotype showed up just a few times. The chain uses TRBV3-1 and TRBJ2-7; D possibly corresponds to TRBD1 (6 bases). Per the germline V gene, CDR1 is LGHDT and CDR2 is YNNKEL (reference sequence). There are 14 residues in the CDR3. Trimming took off 6 bases at V and 3 bases at J, with 15 bases between the two ends. CDR3 in DNA: TGTGCCAGCAGTTGGGGGACACGAAACTACGAGCAGTACTTC. The encoded protein is CASSWGTRNYEQYF.

The rearrangement links TRBV6-1 to TRBJ1-2; 7 bases match TRBD1. This CDR3 has 14 residues. The junction had 11 bases not matched to a gene; V was cut back by 6 bases and J by 7 bases. Looked up from germline, CDR1 is MNHNS and CDR2 is SASEGT. The CDR3 is CASSNLQGSAGYTF. In DNA form, the CDR3 reads TGTGCCAGCAGCAACCTACAGGGGTCTGCTGGCTACACCTTC.

This chain uses TRBV10-3 with TRBJ2-2; 12 nucleotides agree with TRBD1. CDR1 is ENHRY, CDR2 SYGVKD, per germline. Trimming cost V 8 bases and J 3 bases; bases outside gene matches: 4. This CDR3 region has 15 residues. The CDR3, as DNA: TGTGCCATCGGGGGGACAGGGGGCTACACCGGGGAGCTGTTTTTT. The encoded protein is CAIGGTGGYTGELFF.

This clonotype was detected only a few times. This chain links TRBV27 with TRBJ1-5; D perhaps matches TRBD1 (5 bases). This CDR3 comprises 14 residues. Germline V gene data show CDR1 as MNHEY and CDR2 as SMNVEV (reference sequence). V lost 3 bases and J lost 5, with 11 bases in between. The CDR3 region has the DNA TGTGCCAGCAGTTTTGGAGGGACCTATCAGCCCCAGCATTTT. Protein product: CASSFGGTYQPQHF.

V and J are TRBV27 and TRBJ1-1; no clear D. Looked up from germline, CDR1 is MNHEY and CDR2 is SMNVEV (reference sequence). Between the trimmed V and J ends, which lost 8 bases and 2 bases, there was a span of 18 bases. The CDR3 has 15 amino acids. The chain's CDR3 is CASANGPGPNTEAFF. CDR3 coding DNA: TGTGCCAGCGCAAACGGCCCGGGTCCCAACACTGAAGCTTTCTTT.

This clonotype was seen more than once but under ten times. This chain connects TRBV27 to TRBJ2-3, with 14 bases identical to TRBD2. CDR1 is MNHEY and CDR2 is SMNVEV in the germline V gene (reference sequence). CDR3 length: 17 residues. V was clipped by 5 bases and J by 4 bases; unmatched bases: 8. This chain's CDR3 is CASSLLTSGGASDTQYF. The CDR3 DNA reads as TGTGCCAGCAGTCTCCTGACTAGCGGGGGGGCGTCAGATACGCAGTATTTT.

This clonotype showed up many times. The chain joins TRBV20-1 to TRBJ2-3; a possible D gene is TRBD2 (6 bases). This CDR3 comprises 15 residues. CDR1 DFQATT and CDR2 SNEGSKA come from the germline V gene (reference sequence). The V end was cut by 0 bases, the J end by 5 bases, with 15 bases between. The CDR3 sequence is CSARETRPLVDTQYF. Here the CDR3 DNA reads TGCAGTGCTAGAGAGACTAGGCCCCTGGTAGATACGCAGTATTTT.

This clonotype turned up a few times. The V and J genes are TRBV10-3 and TRBJ1-1, with 7 bases aligning to TRBD1. CDR3 length: 14 residues. Losses at the gene ends were 8 bases for V and 3 bases for J; bases not matched to a gene: 9. Germline lookup yields CDR1 ENHRY and CDR2 SYGVKD. The CDR3 DNA reads TGTGCCATCGGACAAGGTCAGGGGGACACTGAAGCTTTCTTT. It translates to CAIGQGQGDTEAFF.

The V gene is TRBV12-3 or TRBV12-4, the J gene TRBJ2-5, with a tentative D call TRBD1 (5 bases). CDR3 length: 13 amino acids. The ends were cut back, 5 bases at V and 11 bases at J, with 18 bases in the middle. In nucleotides, the CDR3 is TGTGCCAGCAGTCGACTCAGGGTCCATGAGCAGTACTTC. The encoded protein is CASSRLRVHEQYF.

This clonotype turned up a few times. The rearrangement uses TRBV12-3 or TRBV12-4 and TRBJ2-7; 10 bases are shared with TRBD1. This CDR3 is 16 amino acids long. V was pared by 7 bases and J by 2 bases, with 11 bases of the junction left unmatched. In nucleotides, the CDR3 is TGTGCCAGCACACGGGGCGGGACAGGGGATCCCTACGAGCAGTACTTC. Amino acids: CASTRGGTGDPYEQYF.

This chain connects TRBV28 to TRBJ2-2; TRBD1 matches 11 bases. Per germline, CDR1 MDHEN and CDR2 SYDVKM. There are 16 residues in the CDR3. After removal of 8 bases from V and 7 bases from J, the junction contained 12 bases not matched to a gene. The CDR3: CASLSYGTGGVGELFF. CDR3 bases: TGTGCCAGCCTGAGTTACGGGACAGGGGGGGTCGGGGAGCTGTTTTTT.

The chain carries TRBV29-1 and TRBJ2-7; 7 bases map to TRBD1. Near its end, the DNA agrees better with TRBJ2-5, so the J call may be wrong. The CDR3 has 12 residues. Germline V CDR1 and CDR2: SQVTM, ANQGSEA. CDR3 nucleotide sequence: TGCAGCGCGGGACGGGACAGAGAGACCCAGTACTTC. Residues: CSAGRDRETQYF.

The chain combines TRBV20-1 with TRBJ2-1, with 7 positions matching TRBD1. Losses at the gene ends were 3 bases for V and 0 bases for J; bases not matched to a gene: 5. Germline V gene lookup returns CDR1 DFQATT and CDR2 SNEGSKA (reference sequence). CDR3 length: 15 amino acids. The CDR3 is CSASNRGVSYNEQFF. The CDR3 bases are TGCAGTGCTAGTAACAGGGGAGTCTCCTACAATGAGCAGTTCTTC.

J is TRBJ2-7 and V is TRBV5-6; 10 bases agree with TRBD2. After removal of 4 bases from V and 5 bases from J, the junction contained 6 bases not matched to a gene. The CDR3 runs 14 residues. CDR1 and CDR2 (germline): SGHDT, YYEEEE. The CDR3 loop is CASSQLAGRDEQYF. The CDR3 DNA reads TGTGCCAGCAGCCAACTAGCGGGACGCGACGAGCAGTACTTC.